A selection of T cell receptor beta chains follows, all from one sample in a study of blood T cell repertoires in COVID-19. Profiling relied on immunoSEQ multiplex PCR, and the TCRdb table lists in-frame clones only, not all of them. The profile shows tens of thousands of clones, about 84% of them singletons. Sample: peripheral blood. The receptors originated from a human donor in a cohort sampled during active COVID-19. Each CDR3 is given without its conserved first and last residue.

v_gene: TRBV18; j_gene: TRBJ1-2; len: 12; CDR3aa: ASSPLDINYGYT
v_gene: TRBV7-7; j_gene: TRBJ2-7; len: 13; CDR3aa: ASSLGAGGPYEQY
v_gene: TRBV6-8; j_gene: TRBJ2-7; len: 13; CDR3aa: ASSYELGGTGVKH
v_gene: TRBV5-1; j_gene: TRBJ1-1; len: 13; CDR3aa: ASSNRTGRNTEAF
v_gene: TRBV28; j_gene: TRBJ2-5; len: 11; CDR3aa: ASTSTRQETQY
v_gene: TRBV5-1; j_gene: TRBJ1-2; len: 12; CDR3aa: ASSLGQGDYGYT
v_gene: TRBV30; j_gene: TRBJ1-6; len: 11; CDR3aa: ASGQGFDSPLH
v_gene: TRBV7-9; j_gene: TRBJ1-4; len: 15; CDR3aa: ASSQGTAGSFNEKLF
v_gene: TRBV27; j_gene: TRBJ2-1; len: 14; CDR3aa: ASRRGQLSSYNEQF
v_gene: TRBV4-1; j_gene: TRBJ2-2; len: 16; CDR3aa: ASSPPGSGGAPSGELF
v_gene: TRBV10-3; j_gene: TRBJ2-7; len: 10; CDR3aa: AISRDNYEQY
v_gene: TRBV19; j_gene: TRBJ2-1; len: 13; CDR3aa: ASSPSGGALNEQF
v_gene: TRBV9; j_gene: TRBJ2-1; len: 13; CDR3aa: ASSLTSGGWNEQF
v_gene: TRBV5-1; j_gene: TRBJ2-1; len: 13; CDR3aa: ASSLASGPEGEQF
v_gene: TRBV5-1; j_gene: TRBJ2-5; len: 14; CDR3aa: ASRQGGVAGGGTQY
v_gene: TRBV5-6; j_gene: TRBJ2-1; len: 13; CDR3aa: ASSLRLADYNEQF
v_gene: TRBV9; j_gene: TRBJ2-7; len: 11; CDR3aa: ASSVGALDEQY
v_gene: TRBV30; j_gene: TRBJ1-3; len: 9; CDR3aa: AWRRGGTIY
v_gene: TRBV21-1; j_gene: TRBJ1-2; len: 13; CDR3aa: ASSKVGHRGYGYT
v_gene: TRBV27; j_gene: TRBJ2-1; len: 12; CDR3aa: ASSTTGVYNEQF
v_gene: TRBV13; j_gene: TRBJ2-1; len: 13; CDR3aa: ASSPPSGRDGEQF
v_gene: TRBV5-4; j_gene: TRBJ2-1; len: 9; CDR3aa: ASSQNNEQF
v_gene: TRBV6-4; j_gene: TRBJ2-3; len: 13; CDR3aa: ASSEASGSTDTQY
v_gene: TRBV4-1; j_gene: TRBJ2-7; len: 13; CDR3aa: ASSQDGRGRYEQY
v_gene: TRBV20-1; j_gene: TRBJ2-7; len: 8; CDR3aa: SARGAQQY
v_gene: TRBV7-2; j_gene: TRBJ1-3; len: 16; CDR3aa: ASSLNPAGVSSGNTIY
v_gene: TRBV19; j_gene: TRBJ1-3; len: 12; CDR3aa: ASNRRGPGNTIY
v_gene: TRBV5-5; j_gene: TRBJ2-1; len: 13; CDR3aa: ASSLQGSSYNEQF
v_gene: TRBV7-2; j_gene: TRBJ1-5; len: 14; CDR3aa: ASSSRGGRSNQPQH
v_gene: TRBV29-1; j_gene: TRBJ2-7; len: 11; CDR3aa: SVVTGEPYEQY
v_gene: TRBV7-9; j_gene: TRBJ2-5; len: 12; CDR3aa: ASSLGAGRETQY
v_gene: TRBV2; j_gene: TRBJ1-6; len: 12; CDR3aa: ASSEHRYNSPLH
v_gene: TRBV6-5; j_gene: TRBJ1-5; len: 11; CDR3aa: ASSLVQGQPQH
v_gene: TRBV24-1; j_gene: TRBJ2-2; len: 11; CDR3aa: AAQGADTGELF
v_gene: TRBV30; j_gene: TRBJ2-7; len: 13; CDR3aa: AWSGGSGGFHEQY
v_gene: TRBV6-4; j_gene: TRBJ2-1; len: 18; CDR3aa: ASSRNPLTSGGPIYNEQF
v_gene: TRBV9; j_gene: TRBJ1-1; len: 13; CDR3aa: ASSLATGGNTEAF
v_gene: TRBV3-1/TRBV3-2; j_gene: TRBJ2-5; len: 12; CDR3aa: ASSHGQAQETQY
v_gene: TRBV27; j_gene: TRBJ2-2; len: 15; CDR3aa: ASSSPGLAANTGELF
v_gene: TRBV25-1; j_gene: TRBJ2-7; len: 13; CDR3aa: ASSDRQVKNYEQY
v_gene: TRBV2; j_gene: TRBJ2-5; len: 11; CDR3aa: ASSLGLAETQY
v_gene: TRBV7-2; j_gene: TRBJ2-7; len: 13; CDR3aa: ASSPPPEQGAEQY
v_gene: TRBV4-1; j_gene: TRBJ2-5; len: 13; CDR3aa: ASSQGTSQGETQY
v_gene: TRBV6-5; j_gene: TRBJ2-1; len: 12; CDR3aa: ACRDSSIYNEQF
v_gene: TRBV29-1; j_gene: TRBJ1-2; len: 10; CDR3aa: SARDRGYGYT
v_gene: TRBV7-9; j_gene: TRBJ1-2; len: 15; CDR3aa: ASSLGGQGLLVNGYT
v_gene: TRBV6-5; j_gene: TRBJ1-1; len: 10; CDR3aa: ASRNSYTEAF